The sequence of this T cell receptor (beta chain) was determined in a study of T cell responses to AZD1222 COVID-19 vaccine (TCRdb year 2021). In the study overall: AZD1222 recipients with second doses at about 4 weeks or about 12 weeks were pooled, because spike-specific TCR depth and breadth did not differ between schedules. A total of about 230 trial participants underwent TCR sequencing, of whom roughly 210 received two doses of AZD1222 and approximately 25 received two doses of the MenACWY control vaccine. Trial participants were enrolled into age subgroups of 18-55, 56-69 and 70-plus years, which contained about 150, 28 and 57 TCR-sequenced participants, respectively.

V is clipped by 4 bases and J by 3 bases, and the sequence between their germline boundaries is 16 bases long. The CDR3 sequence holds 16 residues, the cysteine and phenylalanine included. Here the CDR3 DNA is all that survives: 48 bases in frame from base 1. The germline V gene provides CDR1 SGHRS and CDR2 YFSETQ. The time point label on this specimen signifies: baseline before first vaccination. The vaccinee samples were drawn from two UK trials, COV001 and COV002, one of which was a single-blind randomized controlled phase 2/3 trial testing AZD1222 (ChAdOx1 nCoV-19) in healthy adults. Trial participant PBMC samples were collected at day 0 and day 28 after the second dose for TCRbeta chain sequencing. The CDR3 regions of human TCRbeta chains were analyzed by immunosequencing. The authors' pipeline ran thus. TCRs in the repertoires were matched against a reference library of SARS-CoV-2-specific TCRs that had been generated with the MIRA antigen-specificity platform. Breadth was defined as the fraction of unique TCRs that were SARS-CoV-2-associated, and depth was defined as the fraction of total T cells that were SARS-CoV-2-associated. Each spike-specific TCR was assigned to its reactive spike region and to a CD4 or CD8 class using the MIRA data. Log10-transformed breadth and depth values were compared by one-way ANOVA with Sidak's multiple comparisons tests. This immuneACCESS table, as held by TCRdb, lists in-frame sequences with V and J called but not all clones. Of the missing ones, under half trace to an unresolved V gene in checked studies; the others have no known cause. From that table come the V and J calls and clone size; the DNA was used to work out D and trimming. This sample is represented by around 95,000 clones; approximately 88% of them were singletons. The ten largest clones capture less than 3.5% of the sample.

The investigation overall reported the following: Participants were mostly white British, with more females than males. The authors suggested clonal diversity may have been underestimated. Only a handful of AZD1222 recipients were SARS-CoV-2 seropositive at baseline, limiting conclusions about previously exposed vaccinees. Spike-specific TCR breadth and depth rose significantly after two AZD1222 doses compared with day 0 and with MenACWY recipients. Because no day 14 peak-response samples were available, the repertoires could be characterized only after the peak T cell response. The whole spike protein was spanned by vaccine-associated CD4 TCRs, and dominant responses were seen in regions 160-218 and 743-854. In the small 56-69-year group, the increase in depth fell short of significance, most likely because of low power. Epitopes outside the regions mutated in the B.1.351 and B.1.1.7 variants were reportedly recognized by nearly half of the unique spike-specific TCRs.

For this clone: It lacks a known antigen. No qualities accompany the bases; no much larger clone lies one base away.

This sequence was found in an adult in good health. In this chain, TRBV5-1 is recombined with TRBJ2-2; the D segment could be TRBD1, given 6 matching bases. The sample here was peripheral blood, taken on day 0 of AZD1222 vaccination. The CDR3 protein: CASSLMPTGDTGELFF. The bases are TGCGCCAGCAGCCTAATGCCGACAGGTGACACCGGGGAGCTGTTTTTT.